This TCR beta chain appears in the sequencing data of a study of HIV-infected patients and healthy controls. This clonotype was detected only a few times. What it binds is unknown. Looked up from germline, CDR1 is LGHNA and CDR2 is YNFKEQ. This CDR3 has 15 amino acids. J was trimmed by 4 bases and V by 3 bases; bases with no gene match: 5. No cell fractionation was done, so the repertoire covers all unsorted peripheral blood T cells. Study-level results: HIV-infected patients shared fewer CDR3 sequences between individuals than healthy controls.

Reverse transcription used about 510 ng RNA and constant-region primers for alpha and beta. Alpha and beta chain libraries were made separately by chain-specific third strand synthesis with multiplexing indices. The cDNA received a 5' RACE adapter containing a random hexamer plus an SP2 sequencing primer site. Each CDR3 protein gets one entry after TCRdb re-called the 5' RACE reads with MiXCR. The top ten clones hold about 4% of a sample with 20,000 to 30,000 distinct CDR3 sequences, 8.5% of them seen once. Sequenced sample: blood. The rearrangement links TRBV4-2 to TRBJ1-5, with 8 bases identical to TRBD1. The sequence was obtained from an adult in good health. This chain's CDR3 is CASSQATGGNQPQHF. CDR3 coding DNA: TGTGCCAGCAGCCAGGCAACAGGGGGGAATCAGCCCCAGCATTTT.